This TCR beta chain was sequenced for a study of T cells after posttransplantation cyclophosphamide. In the case of this clone: The antigen remains undetermined.

V shed 1 base and J 5 bases; nucleotides not matched to a gene: 4. The CDR3 is made up of 14 amino acids. Germline V lookup: CDR1 SGHVS, CDR2 FQNEAQ. The table came from immunoSEQ multiplex PCR; TCRdb's copy has only in-frame clones and leaves some out. In the table there are some 9,200 clones, 89% of which are singletons. Findings and limits, study-wide: TRB overlap between skin or GI tissue T cells and blood was limited. Donor CD8+ memory clones often dominated recipient blood repertoires at later times. Recipient CMV seropositivity and CMV reactivation strongly tracked TRB clonality.

J is TRBJ2-5 and V is TRBV7-8; 7 nucleotides line up with TRBD2. The origin of this receptor is a woman in her sixties or seventies in good health, CMV-negative, and a related stem cell transplant donor. Sequenced input: memory CD4+ T cells sorted from PBMCs. This chain's CDR3 is CASSLERRGETQYF. Here the CDR3 DNA reads TGTGCCAGCAGCTTAGAGCGGCGGGGGGAGACCCAGTACTTC.